The TCR beta chain under discussion was sequenced for a study of cytomegalovirus exposure and HLA in healthy donors. As to this clone: Its antigen is undetermined.

The CDR3 is 18 residues long. Looked up from germline, CDR1 is LGHNA and CDR2 is YSLEER. Losses at the gene ends were 0 bases for V and 4 bases for J; bases not matched to a gene: 9. PCR used 60 Vbeta primers and 13 Jbeta primers. Here immunoSEQ multiplex PCR was the method, and the copy in TCRdb shows in-frame clones only, minus some. The sample comprises roughly 140,000 clones, roughly 80% of which are singletons, and roughly 3.4% rests with the top ten. Study observations and caveats: An apparent linkage of common viral pathogens to several of the most significant clusters emerged in a later analysis. Presence/absence analyses assumed roughly uniform sequencing depth across donors, which may not hold.

The chain recombines TRBV4-3 with TRBJ2-3; 11 positions agree with TRBD2. Sequences were obtained from PBMCs. The TCR sequence derives from a male donor in good health and CMV-seronegative. CDR3 protein: CASSQDRTSGSISDTQYF. DNA of the CDR3: TGCGCCAGCAGCCAAGATAGAACTAGCGGGAGTATTTCAGATACGCAGTATTTT.